This T cell receptor (beta chain) was recovered during a study of blood T cell repertoires in COVID-19. Sequencing used immunoSEQ multiplex PCR; TCRdb keeps in-frame clones, though not all of them. The sample records some 35,000 clones, less than 90% being singletons. Germline CDR1 MGHRA, CDR2 YSYEKL. V was clipped by 1 base and J by 6 bases, with 8 bases between them. CDR3 length equals 13 residues. This TCR came from a man aged 65 to 79 with acute or convalescent COVID-19. The sequenced sample was peripheral blood. The rearrangement links TRBV4-1 to TRBJ2-3, with a possible D match to TRBD2 (5 bases). The DNA of the CDR3 is TGCGCCAGCAGCCAAGCGAGGGCCGATACGCAGTATTTT. It yields the protein CASSQARADTQYF.